Following are 21 T cell receptor beta chains from one sample sequenced in a study of OX40 agonist ivuxolimab in advanced cancers. Method: immunoSEQ multiplex PCR; TCRdb's copy keeps in-frame clones and lacks some. This sample has 20,000 to 25,000 clones, with around 87% found just once. This specimen consisted of CD4+ or CD8+ T cells sorted from blood, obtained in a trial of the OX40 agonist ivuxolimab. These receptors were collected from an adult with an advanced solid tumor such as melanoma, head and neck, liver or kidney cancer.

This clone was seen only once. The rearrangement joins TRBV5-1 to TRBJ1-6, with a possible D match to TRBD1 (5 bases). There are 15 residues in the CDR3. V lost 2 bases, J lost 7 bases, and 13 bases lay in between. Germline V gives CDR1 SGHRS, CDR2 YFSETQ. CDR3 in amino acids: CASSFSQGPNSPLHF. As DNA, the CDR3 is TGCGCCAGCAGCTTCTCGCAGGGTCCAAATTCACCCCTCCACTTT.

The gene calls are TRBV27 and TRBJ1-1; 8 nucleotides agree with TRBD1. The junction had 2 bases not matched to a gene; V was cut back by 6 bases and J by 2 bases. Germline V lookup: CDR1 MNHEY, CDR2 SMNVEV (reference sequence). The CDR3 loop spans 13 amino acids. The CDR3 here is CASRQGVNTEAFF. The CDR3 nucleotides are TGTGCCAGCAGACAGGGGGTAAACACTGAAGCTTTCTTT.

The rearrangement links TRBV6-1 to TRBJ2-5; tentatively, D is TRBD1 (5 bases). The length of the CDR3 is 14 residues. Germline V gives CDR1 MNHNS, CDR2 SASEGT. Deletions cut 3 bases from V and 4 bases from J, with 12 bases between. CDR3 nucleotides: TGTGCCAGCAGTGATAACGGACACTTAGAGACCCAGTACTTC. Encoded protein: CASSDNGHLETQYF.

The J gene is TRBJ2-1, the V gene TRBV19, with 10 nucleotides matching TRBD2. CDR3 size: 16 residues. Trimming at V came to 5 bases and at J to 6 bases, leaving 10 bases not matched to a gene. Germline assignment: CDR1 LNHDA and CDR2 SQIVND (reference sequence). In nucleotides, the CDR3 is TGTGCCAGTAGTTCTTCTAGCGGGGGATCATTCAATGAGCAGTTCTTC. This sequence encodes CASSSSSGGSFNEQFF.

This clone occurred once. The junction shows a germline mismatch at one end, possibly a read error. The rearrangement links TRBV7-9 to TRBJ2-7; 8 bases map to TRBD1. The V gene's germline CDR1 is SEHNR and CDR2 FQNEAQ (reference sequence). This CDR3 contains 16 residues. The CDR3 DNA reads as TGCGCCAGCAGCCAAGATCGGGACAGGCCAGGATACGAGCAGTACTTC. This gives the protein CASSQDRDRPGYEQYF.

The chain uses TRBV6-5 and TRBJ1-1; D might be TRBD1 (5 bases). The germline gives CDR1 MNHEY, CDR2 SVGAGI. This CDR3 is built from 14 residues. Trimming removed 2 bases from V and 7 bases from J, with 14 bases in between. This chain's CDR3 is CASSYGAGIGEAFF. CDR3 DNA sequence: TGTGCCAGCAGTTACGGGGCAGGGATTGGTGAAGCTTTCTTT.

This chain uses TRBV5-6 with TRBJ1-5; no clear D. The ends were cut back, 0 bases at V and 7 bases at J, with 8 bases in the middle. Looked up from germline, CDR1 is SGHDT and CDR2 is YYEEEE. The CDR3 contains 13 residues. The CDR3 is CASSLGPQQPQHF. The CDR3 DNA reads TGTGCCAGCAGCTTGGGCCCCCAGCAGCCCCAGCATTTT.

The chain combines TRBV4-1 with TRBJ2-3; D gene ambiguous. Germline values: CDR1 MGHRA, CDR2 YSYEKL. The CDR3 covers 18 residues. The germline V and J ends were trimmed by 0 bases and 2 bases, with 18 bases remaining between them. Written as DNA, the CDR3 is TGCGCCAGCAGCCAAGATCTTTTGGGTGTTTCAGTCACAGATACGCAGTATTTT. Its protein product is CASSQDLLGVSVTDTQYF.

The chain employs TRBV18 and TRBJ1-5, with unresolved D. With 0 bases removed from V and 2 bases from J, the gap between germline ends came to 8 bases. Per germline, CDR1 KGHSH and CDR2 LQKENI. The CDR3 loop spans 15 amino acids. CDR3 sequence (DNA): TGTGCCAGCTCACCACCGTACAAGGGCAATCAGCCCCAGCATTTT. Amino acid sequence: CASSPPYKGNQPQHF. Filled out from reference TRBV18 and TRBJ1-5, the complete variable domain reads NAGVMQNPRHLVRRRGQEARLRCSPMKGHSHVYWYRQLPEEGLKFMVYLQKENIIDESGMPKERFSAEFPKEGPSILRIQQVVRGDSAAYFCASSPPYKGNQPQHFGDGTRLSIL.

The chain carries TRBV4-1 and TRBJ2-7; tentatively, D is TRBD1 (6 bases). Germline CDR1 MGHRA, CDR2 YSYEKL. The CDR3 is 16 amino acids. The V end lost 6 bases, the J end lost 0 bases, and 18 bases lay between the germline ends. The CDR3 DNA follows: TGCGCCAGCAGTCGCGCGAGGACAGTCAACTCCTACGAGCAGTACTTC. Amino acids: CASSRARTVNSYEQYF.

The V call is TRBV5-1, the J call TRBJ2-3; 10 bases align to TRBD2. Trimming took 3 bases from V and 5 from J; bases not matched to a gene: 9. The CDR3 extends over 16 amino acids. Germline V CDR1 and CDR2: SGHRS, YFSETQ. In DNA form, the CDR3 reads TGCGCCAGCAGCTCCCCTACTAGCGGGGAAGTAGATACGCAGTATTTT. It codes for CASSSPTSGEVDTQYF.

The chain joins TRBV7-2 to TRBJ1-2; D remains unclear. CDR1 is SGHTA, CDR2 FQGNSA, per germline. V was trimmed by 5 bases and J by 4 bases, leaving 11 bases between them. This CDR3 has 13 residues. The CDR3 protein is CASSPGIRYGYTF. The CDR3 DNA is TGTGCCAGCAGCCCCGGGATACGCTATGGCTACACCTTC.

The chain is built from TRBV13 and TRBJ2-3; D gene ambiguous. The V and J ends lost 2 bases and 0 bases respectively, with 3 bases between them. In germline, CDR1 is PRHDT, CDR2 FYEKMQ (reference sequence). The CDR3 has 13 residues. The CDR3 spells CASSLTSTDTQYF. In DNA form, the CDR3 reads TGTGCCAGCAGCTTAACTAGCACAGATACGCAGTATTTT. The entire variable domain, with the rest obtained from reference TRBV13 and TRBJ2-3, is as follows: AAGVIQSPRHLIKEKRETATLKCYPIPRHDTVYWYQQGPGQDPQFLISFYEKMQSDKGSIPDRFSAQQFSDYHSELNMSSLELGDSALYFCASSLTSTDTQYFGPGTRLTVL.

The V call is TRBV9, the J call TRBJ1-2; no definite D call. CDR3 length equals 18 residues. Germline CDR1 and CDR2: SGDLS and YYNGEE. V lost 0 bases, J lost 1 base, and 19 bases lay in between. CDR3 region: CASSVGALEVNINYGYTF. CDR3 bases: TGTGCCAGCAGCGTAGGAGCCCTAGAGGTTAACATTAACTATGGCTACACCTTC.

CDR3 region: CASSLAGTSYEQYF. As DNA, the CDR3 is TGTGCCAGCAGCTTAGCCGGGACCTCCTACGAGCAGTACTTC. The V gene is TRBV11-2, the J gene TRBJ2-7, with D perhaps given as TRBD1 or TRBD2 (5 bases each). V was cut by 1 base and J by 0 bases, with 7 bases left in between. CDR3 length: 14 residues. Germline values: CDR1 SGHAT, CDR2 FQNNGV.

J is TRBJ1-1 and V is TRBV5-1; maybe TRBD1 (5 bases). V lost 4 bases and J 6 bases, leaving 7 bases between the germline ends. Germline V gives CDR1 SGHRS, CDR2 YFSETQ. The CDR3 consists of 11 residues. The DNA of the CDR3 is TGCGCCAGCAGCCGAGGGGCTGAAGCTTTCTTT. Its protein is CASSRGAEAFF. Filled out from reference TRBV5-1 and TRBJ1-1, the complete variable domain reads KAGVTQTPRYLIKTRGQQVTLSCSPISGHRSVSWYQQTPGQGLQFLFEYFSETQRNKGNFPGRFSGRQFSNSRSEMNVSTLELGDSALYLCASSRGAEAFFGQGTRLTVV.

The chain joins TRBV7-6 to TRBJ1-3; TRBD1 aligns across 7 bases. After removal of 4 bases from V and 1 base from J, the junction contained 7 bases not matched to a gene. This CDR3 has 16 residues. Germline values: CDR1 SGHVS, CDR2 FNYEAQ. The CDR3 region is CASSSTLGQSGNTIYF. Here the CDR3 DNA reads TGTGCCAGCAGCTCGACCTTGGGACAGTCTGGAAACACCATATATTTT.

The rearrangement joins TRBV27 to TRBJ2-2; tentative D call: TRBD2 (5 bases). Germline CDR1 reads MNHEY; CDR2 reads SMNVEV (reference sequence). V was cut by 6 bases and J by 5 bases, with 13 bases left in between. CDR3 length: 14 residues. DNA of the CDR3: TGTGCCAGCAGGATCACGGGATGGACCGGGGAGCTGTTTTTT. Translated, it gives CASRITGWTGELFF.

V and J are TRBV19 and TRBJ2-3, with 7 bases matching TRBD2. The CDR3 runs to 14 residues. CDR1 LNHDA and CDR2 SQIVND come from the germline V gene (reference sequence). V shed 8 bases and J 4 bases; nucleotides not matched to a gene: 9. CDR3: CASSDLAGADTQYF. CDR3 sequence (DNA): TGTGCCAGTTCCGACTTGGCGGGGGCAGATACGCAGTATTTT.

This chain links TRBV4-1 with TRBJ1-5, with 8 bases aligning to TRBD1. The length of the CDR3 is 16 residues. Trimming took 3 bases from V and 2 from J; bases not matched to a gene: 6. Germline V gene lookup returns CDR1 MGHRA and CDR2 YSYEKL. The CDR3 protein is CASSQDGQGGNQPQHF. The DNA of the CDR3 is TGCGCCAGCAGCCAGGACGGACAGGGCGGCAATCAGCCCCAGCATTTT.

This rearrangement joins TRBV7-9 to TRBJ1-2, with D unclear. Trimming left V 4 bases short and J 0 bases short, with 18 bases between. This CDR3 region has 17 residues. Per the germline V gene, CDR1 is SEHNR and CDR2 is FQNEAQ (reference sequence). The CDR3 region is CASSSQISTVTNYGYTF. CDR3 coding DNA: TGTGCCAGCAGCTCACAGATTTCGACGGTAACTAACTATGGCTACACCTTC.